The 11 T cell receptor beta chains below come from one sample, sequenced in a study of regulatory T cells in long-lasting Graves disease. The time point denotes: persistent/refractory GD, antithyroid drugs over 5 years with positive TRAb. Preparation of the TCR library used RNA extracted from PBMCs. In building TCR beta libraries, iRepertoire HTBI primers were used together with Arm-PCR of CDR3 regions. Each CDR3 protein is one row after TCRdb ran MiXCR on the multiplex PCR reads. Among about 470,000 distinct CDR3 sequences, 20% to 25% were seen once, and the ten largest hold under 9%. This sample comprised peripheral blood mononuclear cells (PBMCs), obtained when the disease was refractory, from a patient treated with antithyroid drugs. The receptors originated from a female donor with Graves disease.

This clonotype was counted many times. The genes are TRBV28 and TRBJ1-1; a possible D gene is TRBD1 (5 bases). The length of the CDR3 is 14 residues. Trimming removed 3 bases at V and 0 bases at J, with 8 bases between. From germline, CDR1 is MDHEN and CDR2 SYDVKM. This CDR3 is CASSFTTVNTEAFF. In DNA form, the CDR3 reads TGTGCCAGCAGTTTTACGACAGTGAACACTGAAGCTTTCTTT.

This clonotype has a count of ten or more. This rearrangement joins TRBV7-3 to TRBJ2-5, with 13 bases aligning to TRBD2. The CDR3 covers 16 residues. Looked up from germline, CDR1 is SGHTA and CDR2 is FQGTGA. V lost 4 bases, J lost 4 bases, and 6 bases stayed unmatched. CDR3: CASSSWGLAGPETQYF. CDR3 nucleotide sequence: TGTGCCAGCAGCTCGTGGGGACTAGCGGGGCCAGAGACCCAGTACTTC.

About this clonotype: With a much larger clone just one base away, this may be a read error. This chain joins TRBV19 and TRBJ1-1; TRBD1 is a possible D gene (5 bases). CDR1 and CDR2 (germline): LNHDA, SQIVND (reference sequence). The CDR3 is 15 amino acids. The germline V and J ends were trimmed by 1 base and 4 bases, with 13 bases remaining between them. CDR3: CASSIADSMSTEAFF. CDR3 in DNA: TGTGCCAGTAGTATAGCTGACAGCATGAGCACTGAAGCTTTCTTT. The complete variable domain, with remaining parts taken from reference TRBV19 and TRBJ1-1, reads DGGITQSPKYLFRKEGQNVTLSCEQNLNHDAMYWYRQDPGQGLRLIYYSQIVNDFQKGDIAEGYSVSREKKESFPLTVTSAQKNPTAFYLCASSIADSMSTEAFFGQGTRLTVV.

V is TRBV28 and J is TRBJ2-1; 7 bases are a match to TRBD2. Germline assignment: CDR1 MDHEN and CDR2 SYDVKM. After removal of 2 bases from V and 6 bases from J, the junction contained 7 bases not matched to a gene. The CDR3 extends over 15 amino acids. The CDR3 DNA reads TGTGCCAGCAGTTTAAGTACTAGCGCGCCCAATGAGCAGTTCTTC. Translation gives CASSLSTSAPNEQFF.

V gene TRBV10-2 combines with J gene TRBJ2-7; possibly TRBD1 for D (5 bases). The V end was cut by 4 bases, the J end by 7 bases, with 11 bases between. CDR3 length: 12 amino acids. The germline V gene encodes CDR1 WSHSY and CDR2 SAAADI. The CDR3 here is CASSVAGIEQYF. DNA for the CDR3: TGCGCCAGCAGTGTCGCAGGGATTGAGCAGTACTTC.

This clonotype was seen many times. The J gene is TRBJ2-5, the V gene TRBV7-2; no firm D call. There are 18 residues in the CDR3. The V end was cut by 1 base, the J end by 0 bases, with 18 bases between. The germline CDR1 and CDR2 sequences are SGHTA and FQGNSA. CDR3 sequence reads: CASSLGRSVGDYQETQYF. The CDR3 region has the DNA TGTGCCAGCAGCTTAGGAAGGAGCGTAGGAGATTACCAAGAGACCCAGTACTTC.

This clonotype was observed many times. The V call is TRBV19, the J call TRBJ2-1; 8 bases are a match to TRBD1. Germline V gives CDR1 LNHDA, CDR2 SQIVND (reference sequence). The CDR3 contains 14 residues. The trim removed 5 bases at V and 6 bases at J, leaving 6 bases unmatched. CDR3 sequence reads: CASSFGQGPNEQFF. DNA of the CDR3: TGTGCCAGTAGTTTTGGACAGGGACCCAATGAGCAGTTCTTC.

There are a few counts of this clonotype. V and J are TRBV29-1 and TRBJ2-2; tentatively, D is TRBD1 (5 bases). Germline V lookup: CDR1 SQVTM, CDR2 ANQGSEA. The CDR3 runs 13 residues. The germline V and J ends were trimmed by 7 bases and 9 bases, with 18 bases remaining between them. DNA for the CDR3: TGCAGCGCCGCATGGGGCAGGTCGAGGGAGCTGTTTTTT. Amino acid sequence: CSAAWGRSRELFF.

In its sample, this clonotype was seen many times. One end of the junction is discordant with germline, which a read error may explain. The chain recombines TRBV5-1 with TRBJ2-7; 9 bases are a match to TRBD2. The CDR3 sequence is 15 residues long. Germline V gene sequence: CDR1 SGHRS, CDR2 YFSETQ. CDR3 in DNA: TGTGCCAGCAGCTTAGCCAGCGGGAGGACCTACGAGCAGTACTTC. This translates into CASSLASGRTYEQYF.

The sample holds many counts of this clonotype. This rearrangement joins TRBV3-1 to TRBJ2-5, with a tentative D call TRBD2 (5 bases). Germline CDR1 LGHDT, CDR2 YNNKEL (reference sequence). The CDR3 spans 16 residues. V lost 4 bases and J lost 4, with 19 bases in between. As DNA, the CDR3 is TGTGCCAGCAGCCCCTTGTGGGGAGCGGCGGTAGAGACCCAGTACTTC. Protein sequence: CASSPLWGAAVETQYF.

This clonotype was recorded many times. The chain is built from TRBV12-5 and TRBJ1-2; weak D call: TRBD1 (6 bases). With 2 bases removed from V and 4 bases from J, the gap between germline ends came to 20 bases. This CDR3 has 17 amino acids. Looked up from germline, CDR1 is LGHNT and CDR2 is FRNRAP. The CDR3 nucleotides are TGTGCTAGTGGTTTGTCCGCAGGGGATTTATTAGTCTATGGCTACACCTTC. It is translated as CASGLSAGDLLVYGYTF.